This TCR beta chain was recovered during a study of early T cells in non-severe SARS-CoV-2 infection. Germline CDR1 is DFQATT and CDR2 is SNEGSKA (reference sequence). The CDR3 length is 15 residues. V dropped 0 bases and J dropped 8; count of bases not matched to a gene: 7. From the 5' RACE reads, TCRdb called clonotypes with MiXCR, one entry per CDR3 protein. This table has tens of thousands of distinct CDR3 sequences, over 9.5% appearing once. The sequencing here drew on whole blood, taken at baseline. The source of this sequence is an adult who was a healthcare worker with PCR-confirmed SARS-CoV-2 infection or an uninfected control (not recorded which). The chain combines TRBV20-1 with TRBJ1-4; 9 bases map to TRBD1. This CDR3 reads CSARDMGQGREKLFF. CDR3 nucleotides: TGCAGTGCTAGAGATATGGGACAGGGCAGGGAAAAACTGTTTTTT.